This T cell receptor (beta chain) was found in a study of blood T cell repertoires in COVID-19. Study context: The United States, Italy and Spain provided the acute and convalescent COVID-19 samples. Sources were T cells, B-cell-depleted T cells, or PBMCs; the material itself was cDNA or gDNA.

In the authors' methods: Reference gene primer amplification gave nucleated cell count estimates. The protocol was immunoSEQ multiplex PCR, while the TCRdb copy is restricted to in-frame clones and leaves out a portion. V and J calls and clone size follow that table, whereas D and trimming were derived from the DNA. The table has roughly 150,000 clones, around 80% seen once. The length of the CDR3 is 16 residues. Germline V lookup: CDR1 KGHDR, CDR2 SFDVKD. Trimming cost V 3 bases and J 3 bases, with 17 bases left between them. The specimen was peripheral blood. The chain joins TRBV24-1 to TRBJ2-7; a possible D gene is TRBD1 (6 bases). This clonotype was obtained from a man aged 55 to 69 with acute or convalescent COVID-19. The CDR3 loop reads CATSDHKQGAGYEQYF. CDR3 nucleotide sequence: TGTGCCACCAGTGATCACAAACAGGGTGCGGGCTACGAGCAGTACTTC.